This T cell receptor beta chain emerged from a study of blood T cell repertoires in COVID-19. The CDR3 has 16 amino acids. V lost 5 bases and J lost 8; bases outside the gene matches: 13. CDR1 and CDR2 (germline): LGHDT, YNNKEL (reference sequence). Data came from immunoSEQ multiplex PCR; TCRdb stores just in-frame clones and leaves some out. The sample consists of 30,000 or so clones, about 90% of them appearing once. This TCR came from a human donor in a cohort sampled during active COVID-19. The chain joins TRBV3-1 (or the pseudogene TRBV3-2) to TRBJ1-4, with 8 bases aligning to TRBD1. Source material: peripheral blood. CDR3 region: CASSFPDRESREKLFF. CDR3 coding DNA: TGTGCCAGCAGCTTCCCGGACAGGGAAAGTCGGGAAAAACTGTTTTTT.